This TCR beta chain was found in a study of T-cell memory formation after mild COVID-19. TCRdb analysed the 5' RACE reads with MiXCR anew, one entry per CDR3 protein. This table has roughly 350,000 distinct CDR3 sequences, around a fifth appearing once. Germline V gives CDR1 SGHRS, CDR2 YFSETQ. The CDR3 extends over 14 amino acids. V shed 0 bases, J shed 6 bases, and the junction held 4 bases outside the gene matches. The gene calls are TRBV5-1 and TRBJ1-1; 8 bases line up with TRBD1. Sequencing was performed on PBMCs or a T cell subset sorted from them (not recorded which). This receptor was obtained from an adult woman who had mild COVID-19 (a few samples of this study predate the infection). Cell type and time point are not known. This CDR3 reads CASSLGQGIPEAFF. CDR3 nucleotides: TGCGCCAGCAGCTTGGGACAGGGGATACCTGAAGCTTTCTTT.